This TCR beta chain was identified in a study of cytomegalovirus exposure and HLA in healthy donors. Study-level results: As confirmed in vitro, a few CMV-associated chains were specific for CMV antigens. As immune exposure information, only CMV serostatus was available.

The V end lost 0 bases, the J end lost 1 base, and 7 bases lay between the germline ends. The length of the CDR3 is 14 residues. CDR1 SGHKS and CDR2 YYEKEE come from the germline V gene (reference sequence). A multiplex PCR was run with 60 Vbeta primers and 13 Jbeta primers. Some clones are missing from TCRdb's copy, which holds only in-frame ones; the method was immunoSEQ multiplex PCR. Of some 150,000 clones in the sample, 82% were seen once. The count of this clone is one. Its antigen is currently unknown. This chain uses TRBV5-5 with TRBJ1-1; D gene ambiguous. This clonotype was obtained from a woman aged 45-60 years in good health and CMV-seropositive. What was sequenced was PBMCs. CDR3 loop: CASSLAYRNTEAFF. The CDR3 DNA follows: TGTGCCAGCAGCTTGGCGTACAGGAACACTGAAGCTTTCTTT. Variable domain in full (rest from reference TRBV5-5 and TRBJ1-1): DAGVTQSPTHLIKTRGQQVTLRCSPISGHKSVSWYQQVLGQGPQFIFQYYEKEERGRGNFPDRFSARQFPNYSSELNVNALLLGDSALYLCASSLAYRNTEAFFGQGTRLTVV.